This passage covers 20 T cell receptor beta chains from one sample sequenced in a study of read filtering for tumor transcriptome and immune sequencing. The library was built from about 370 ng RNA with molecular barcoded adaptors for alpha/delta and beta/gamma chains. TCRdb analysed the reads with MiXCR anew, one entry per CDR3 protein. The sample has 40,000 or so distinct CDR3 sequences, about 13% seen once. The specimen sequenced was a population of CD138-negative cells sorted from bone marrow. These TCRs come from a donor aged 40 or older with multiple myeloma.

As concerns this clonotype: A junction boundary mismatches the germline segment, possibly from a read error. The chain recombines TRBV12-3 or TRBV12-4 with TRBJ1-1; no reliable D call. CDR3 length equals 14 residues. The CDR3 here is CASSLMGANTEASF. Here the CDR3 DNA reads TGTGCCAGCAGTTTGATGGGAGCGAACACTGAAGCTTCCTTT.

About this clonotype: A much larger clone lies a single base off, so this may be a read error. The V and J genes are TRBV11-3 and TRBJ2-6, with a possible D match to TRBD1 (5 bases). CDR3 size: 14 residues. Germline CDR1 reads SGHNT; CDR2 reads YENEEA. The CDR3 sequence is CATNTGSGANVQTF. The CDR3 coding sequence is TGTGCCACAAATACCGGCTCTGGGGCCAACGTCCAGACTTTC.

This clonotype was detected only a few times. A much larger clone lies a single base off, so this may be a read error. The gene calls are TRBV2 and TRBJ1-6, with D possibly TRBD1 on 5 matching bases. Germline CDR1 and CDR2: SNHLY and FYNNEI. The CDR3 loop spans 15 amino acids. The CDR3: CASSETGLGNSHLHF. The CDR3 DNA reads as TGTGCCAGCAGTGAGACGGGACTCGGAAATTCACACCTCCACTTT.

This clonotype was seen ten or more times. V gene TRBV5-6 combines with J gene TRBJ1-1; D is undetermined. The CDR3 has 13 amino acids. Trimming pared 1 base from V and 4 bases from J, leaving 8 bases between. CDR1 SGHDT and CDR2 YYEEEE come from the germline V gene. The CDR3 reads CASSLLGITEAFF. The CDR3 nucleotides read TGTGCCAGCAGCTTGTTGGGTATCACTGAAGCTTTCTTT.

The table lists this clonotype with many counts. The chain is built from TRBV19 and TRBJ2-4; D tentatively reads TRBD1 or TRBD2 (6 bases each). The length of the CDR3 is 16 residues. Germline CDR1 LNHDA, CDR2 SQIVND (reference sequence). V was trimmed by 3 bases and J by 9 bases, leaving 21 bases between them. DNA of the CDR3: TGTGCCAGTAGTATCCAGGCGGAGGGGGTTTTTGGCATTCAGTACTTC. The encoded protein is CASSIQAEGVFGIQYF.

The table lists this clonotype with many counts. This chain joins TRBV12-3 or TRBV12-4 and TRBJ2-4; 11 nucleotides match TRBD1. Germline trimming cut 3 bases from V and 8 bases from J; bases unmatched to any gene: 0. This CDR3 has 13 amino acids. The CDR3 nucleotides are TGTGCCAGCAGTTTGGGACAGGGGGACATTCAGTACTTC. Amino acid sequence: CASSLGQGDIQYF.

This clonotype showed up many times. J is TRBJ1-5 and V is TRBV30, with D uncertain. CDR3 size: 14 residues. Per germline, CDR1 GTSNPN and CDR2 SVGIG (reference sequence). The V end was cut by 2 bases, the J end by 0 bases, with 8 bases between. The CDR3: CAWSPDYSNQPQHF. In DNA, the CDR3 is TGTGCCTGGAGTCCGGATTATAGCAATCAGCCCCAGCATTTT.

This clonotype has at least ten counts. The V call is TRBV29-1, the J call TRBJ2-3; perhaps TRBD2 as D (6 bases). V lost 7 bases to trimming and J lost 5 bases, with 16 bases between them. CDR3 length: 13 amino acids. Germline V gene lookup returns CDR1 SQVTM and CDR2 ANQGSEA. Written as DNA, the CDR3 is TGCAGCGGGGGACTGGGAGGTGGAGATACGCAGTATTTT. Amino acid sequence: CSGGLGGGDTQYF.

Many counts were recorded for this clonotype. The CDR3 here is CASSPLLAGYEQYF. CDR3 nucleotides: TGTGCCAGCAGCCCCCTACTAGCGGGTTACGAGCAGTACTTC. The chain uses TRBV14 and TRBJ2-7; 9 nucleotides agree with TRBD2. Germline V gene data show CDR1 as SGHDN and CDR2 as FVKESK. This CDR3 has 14 amino acids. After removal of 4 bases from V and 4 bases from J, the junction contained 5 bases not matched to a gene.

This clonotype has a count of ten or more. CDR3 coding DNA: TGTGCCAGCAGCCGAACTAGCGGGGGGTCAGTCACCGGGGAGCTGTTTTTT. It codes for CASSRTSGGSVTGELFF. V is TRBV11-3 and J is TRBJ2-2, with 12 nucleotides matching TRBD2. J gave up 4 bases and V 5 bases, and 8 bases lay outside the gene matches. This CDR3 region has 17 residues. Germline V gene lookup returns CDR1 SGHNT and CDR2 YENEEA. Using reference TRBV11-3 and TRBJ2-2 for the parts outside the CDR3, the full variable domain is EAGVVQSPRYKIIEKKQPVAFWCNPISGHNTLYWYLQNLGQGPELLIRYENEEAVDDSQLPKDRFSAERLKGVDSTLKIQPAELGDSAVYLCASSRTSGGSVTGELFFGEGSRLTVL.

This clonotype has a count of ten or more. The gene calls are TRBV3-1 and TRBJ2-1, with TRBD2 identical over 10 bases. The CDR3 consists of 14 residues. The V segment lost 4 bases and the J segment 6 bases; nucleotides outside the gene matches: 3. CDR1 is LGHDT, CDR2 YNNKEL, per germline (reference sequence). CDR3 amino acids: CASSLASGSNEQFF. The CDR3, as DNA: TGTGCCAGCAGCCTCGCTAGCGGGAGCAATGAGCAGTTCTTC.

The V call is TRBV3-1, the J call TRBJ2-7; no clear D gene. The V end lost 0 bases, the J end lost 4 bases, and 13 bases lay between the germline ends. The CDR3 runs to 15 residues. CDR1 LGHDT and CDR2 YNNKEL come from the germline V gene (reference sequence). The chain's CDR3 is CASSQDPTSLYEQYF. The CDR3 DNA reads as TGTGCCAGCAGCCAAGACCCTACCTCCTTGTACGAGCAGTACTTC.

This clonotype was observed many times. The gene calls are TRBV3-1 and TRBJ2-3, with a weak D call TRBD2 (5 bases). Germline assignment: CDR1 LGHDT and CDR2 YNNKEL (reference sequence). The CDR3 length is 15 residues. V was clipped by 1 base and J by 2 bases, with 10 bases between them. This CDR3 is CASSQAGSVTDTQYF. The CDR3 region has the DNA TGTGCCAGCAGCCAAGCGGGGTCGGTCACAGATACGCAGTATTTT.

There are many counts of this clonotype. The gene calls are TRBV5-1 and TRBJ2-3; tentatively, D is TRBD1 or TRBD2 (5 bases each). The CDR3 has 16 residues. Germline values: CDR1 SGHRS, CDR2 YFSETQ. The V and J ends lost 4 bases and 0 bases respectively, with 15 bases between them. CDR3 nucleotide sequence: TGCGCCAGCAGCCCGGCCAGGGAGTCTAGCACAGATACGCAGTATTTT. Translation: CASSPARESSTDTQYF.

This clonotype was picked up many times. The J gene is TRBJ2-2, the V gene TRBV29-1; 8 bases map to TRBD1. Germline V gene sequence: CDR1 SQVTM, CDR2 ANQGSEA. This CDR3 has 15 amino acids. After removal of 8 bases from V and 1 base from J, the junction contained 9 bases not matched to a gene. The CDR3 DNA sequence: TGCAGCACGACGACAGGGGCGATGAACACCGGGGAGCTGTTTTTT. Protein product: CSTTTGAMNTGELFF.

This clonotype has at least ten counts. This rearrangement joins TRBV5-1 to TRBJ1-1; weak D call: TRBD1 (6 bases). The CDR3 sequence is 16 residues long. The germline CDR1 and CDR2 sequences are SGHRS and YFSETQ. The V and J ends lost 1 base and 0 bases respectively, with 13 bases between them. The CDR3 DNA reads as TGCGCCAGCAGCTTGAGGCCGCAGGGGTTGAACACTGAAGCTTTCTTT. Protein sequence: CASSLRPQGLNTEAFF.

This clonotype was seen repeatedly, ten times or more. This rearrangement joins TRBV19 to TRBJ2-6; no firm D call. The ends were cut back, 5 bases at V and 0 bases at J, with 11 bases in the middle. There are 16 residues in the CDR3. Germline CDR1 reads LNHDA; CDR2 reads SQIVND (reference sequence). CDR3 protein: CASSPGRRSGANVLTF. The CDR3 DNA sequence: TGTGCCAGTAGTCCTGGCAGACGCTCTGGGGCCAACGTCCTGACTTTC. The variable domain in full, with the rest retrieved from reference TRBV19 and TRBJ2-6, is DGGITQSPKYLFRKEGQNVTLSCEQNLNHDAMYWYRQDPGQGLRLIYYSQIVNDFQKGDIAEGYSVSREKKESFPLTVTSAQKNPTAFYLCASSPGRRSGANVLTFGAGSRLTVL.

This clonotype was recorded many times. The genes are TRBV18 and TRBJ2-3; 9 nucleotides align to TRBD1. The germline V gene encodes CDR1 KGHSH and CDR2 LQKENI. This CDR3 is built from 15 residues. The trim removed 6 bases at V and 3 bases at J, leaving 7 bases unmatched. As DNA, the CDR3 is TGTGCCAGCTCGGCCGGGACAGGGTGGACAGATACGCAGTATTTT. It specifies CASSAGTGWTDTQYF.

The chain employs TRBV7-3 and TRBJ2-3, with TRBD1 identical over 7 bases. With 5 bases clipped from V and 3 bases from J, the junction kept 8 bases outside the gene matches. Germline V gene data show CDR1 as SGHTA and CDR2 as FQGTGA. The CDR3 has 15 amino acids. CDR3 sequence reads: CASSPQGVGTDTQYF. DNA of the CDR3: TGTGCCAGCAGCCCGCAGGGGGTAGGGACAGATACGCAGTATTTT.

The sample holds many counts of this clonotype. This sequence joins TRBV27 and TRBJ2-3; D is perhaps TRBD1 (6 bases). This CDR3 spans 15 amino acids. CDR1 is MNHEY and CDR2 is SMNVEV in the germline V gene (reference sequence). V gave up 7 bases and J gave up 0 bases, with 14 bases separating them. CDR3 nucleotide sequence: TGTGCCAGCATGGGATGGACAGCTAGCACAGATACGCAGTATTTT. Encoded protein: CASMGWTASTDTQYF.